These T cell receptor beta chains were read from a single sample in a study of T-cell memory formation after mild COVID-19. From the 5' RACE reads, TCRdb called clonotypes with MiXCR, one entry per CDR3 protein. The sample holds 250,000 to 350,000 distinct CDR3 sequences, roughly 15% seen once. Sequenced input: PBMCs or a T cell subset sorted from them (not recorded which). These receptors all come from a man between 18 and 29 years old who had mild COVID-19 (a few samples of this study predate the infection). Cell type and time point are not known. Both conserved end residues are part of each CDR3. A D gene is named only where the DNA matches it firmly. Clone size is shown for a subset of rows, as once, few, many or a class of expanded clone.

V gene	J gene	D gene	clone size	CDR3 DNA	CDR3 protein
TRBV29-1	TRBJ1-2	.	.	TGCAGCGTTGATCCCCCCCAGAGACCCTATGGCTACACCTTC	CSVDPPQRPYGYTF
TRBV5-1	TRBJ2-1	TRBD2	.	TGCGCCAGCAGCTTGGCTAGCGGGGTCCACAATGAGCAGTTCTTC	CASSLASGVHNEQFF
TRBV3-1	TRBJ1-1	.	few	TGTGCCAGCAGCCAAGACCCGGCCAGAGGGGCCTTTTACACTGAAGCTTTCTTT	CASSQDPARGAFYTEAFF
TRBV7-2	TRBJ2-3	TRBD2	few	TGTGCCAGCAGAAGGAGCGGGGGCACAGATACGCAGTATTTT	CASRRSGGTDTQYF
TRBV13	TRBJ2-1	TRBD2	.	TGTGCCAGCAGCCGTCTGGCAGCGGGGGAGTACAATGAGCAGTTCTTC	CASSRLAAGEYNEQFF
TRBV7-2	TRBJ1-5	.	.	TGTGCCAGCAGCTTCGGTGGAAGTGATATCCAGCATTTT	CASSFGGSDIQHF
TRBV4-3	TRBJ1-2	.	few	TGCGCCAGCAGCCAAGAGCTCAGGTGGTGGGGCTACACCTTC	CASSQELRWWGYTF
TRBV3-1	TRBJ2-1	.	few	TGTGCCAGCAGCCTTTACCCTTTAAGCGGATTGTACAATGAGCAGTTCTTC	CASSLYPLSGLYNEQFF
TRBV30	TRBJ1-1	TRBD1	.	TGTGCCTGGAGTTTTACAGGGGGCCCTGAAGCTTTCTTT	CAWSFTGGPEAFF
TRBV5-1	TRBJ1-1	TRBD1	once	TGCGCCAGCACGGACAGGGGAACATTGAACACTGAAGCTTTCTTT	CASTDRGTLNTEAFF
TRBV11-2	TRBJ1-2	TRBD1	few	TGTGCCAGCAGCCCGTATCTTCCAGGGGGTGGCTATGGCTACACCTTC	CASSPYLPGGGYGYTF
TRBV15	TRBJ2-6	.	few	TGTGCCACCGGTCAGGGGGGAAGTTTCTCTGGGGCCAACGTCCTGACTTTC	CATGQGGSFSGANVLTF
TRBV14	TRBJ2-1	.	.	TGTGCCAGCAGCCAAGAGCAGGAAAGTAATGAGCAGTTCTTC	CASSQEQESNEQFF
TRBV10-3	TRBJ2-7	.	.	TGTGCCATCAGTGAGTCAAGGACAGAGTACGAGCAGTACTTC	CAISESRTEYEQYF
TRBV20-1	TRBJ2-1	TRBD1	few	TGCAGTGCTAGAGGAAACAGGGGGCCTCCCCAGTCCTACAATGAGCAGTTCTTC	CSARGNRGPPQSYNEQFF
TRBV5-1	TRBJ2-1	.	many	TGCGCCAGCAGCTTGCAGGGGAGCTCCTACAATGAGCAGTTCTTC	CASSLQGSSYNEQFF
TRBV12-3/TRBV12-4	TRBJ2-2	.	few	TGTGCCAGCAGGCTCAGGGGAGTGTACACCGGGGAGCTGTTTTTT	CASRLRGVYTGELFF
TRBV6-5	TRBJ1-1	.	few	TGTGCCAGCAGTAATAAGGGGAGGACTGAAGCTTTCTTT	CASSNKGRTEAFF
TRBV7-9	TRBJ1-3	.	few	TGTGCCAGCACCGCAGGGGGAAACACCATATATTTT	CASTAGGNTIYF
TRBV28	TRBJ1-1	TRBD1	.	TGTGCCAGCAGTCAACAGGGGCCCCTGGTCGCTTTCTTT	CASSQQGPLVAFF
TRBV19	TRBJ1-2	.	few	TGTGCCAGTAGTTCGGACACCTATGGCTACACCTTC	CASSSDTYGYTF
TRBV5-4	TRBJ2-5	.	.	TGTGCCAGCAGCTTAGGGATTACTAGGAGGCAAGAGACCCAGTACTTC	CASSLGITRRQETQYF
TRBV7-9	TRBJ2-5	TRBD2	.	TGTGCCAGCAGCCCCGGGGGGGGGCTATACCAAGAGACCCAGTACTTC	CASSPGGGLYQETQYF
TRBV6-6	TRBJ2-7	.	.	TGTGCCAGCAGTTGGGCGGTGCCCGAGCAGTACTTC	CASSWAVPEQYF
TRBV15	TRBJ2-3	.	.	TGTGCCACCAGCACAGATGGGACCTCCACAGATACGCAGTATTTT	CATSTDGTSTDTQYF
TRBV3-1	TRBJ2-3	TRBD2	.	TGTGCCAGCAGCCAAGTGGAGACTAGCGGGGGCACAGATACGCAGTATTTT	CASSQVETSGGTDTQYF
TRBV4-2	TRBJ2-3	TRBD2	.	TGTGCCAGCAGCCGCAACCGGCCGGGGGGAATCACAGATACGCAGTATTTT	CASSRNRPGGITDTQYF
TRBV10-3	TRBJ1-6	.	.	TGTGCCAGCAGGGACGGTTATAATTCACCCCTCCACTTT	CASRDGYNSPLHF
TRBV2	TRBJ2-1	TRBD2	many	TGTGCCAGCAGACCGGGGGGGAATGAGCAGTTCTTC	CASRPGGNEQFF
TRBV29-1	TRBJ1-2	.	few	TGCAGCGCCACGTTGGGGGGACGGAACTATGGCTACACCTTC	CSATLGGRNYGYTF
TRBV2	TRBJ2-4	.	few	TGTGCCAGCGCTGGTGTGGGGGCCAAAAACATTCAGTACTTC	CASAGVGAKNIQYF
TRBV7-2	TRBJ2-3	.	few	TGTGCCAGCAGCAAGATCACAGATACGCAGTATTTT	CASSKITDTQYF
TRBV11-2	TRBJ2-1	.	few	TGTGCCAGCAGTTGGACGGGCAATGAGCAGTTCTTC	CASSWTGNEQFF
TRBV7-9	TRBJ1-6	.	.	TGTGCCAGCAGCTCGGAGTCCGCTTGGTCACCCCTCCACTTT	CASSSESAWSPLHF
TRBV28	TRBJ1-4	.	few	TGTGCCAGCAGTTTCTACAGCCGGCTTGAAAAACTGTTTTTT	CASSFYSRLEKLFF
TRBV6-2/TRBV6-3	TRBJ2-7	TRBD1	.	TGTGCCAGCAGTTATCACAGGGGCTACGAGCAGTACTTC	CASSYHRGYEQYF
TRBV4-1	TRBJ1-4	.	few	TGCGCCAGCAGCCAAGATTTAGGATTGGGCGGAAAACTGTTTTTT	CASSQDLGLGGKLFF
TRBV9	TRBJ2-3	TRBD1	.	TGTGCCAGCAGCGTAATGGGGACAGAACCAGATACGCAGTATTTT	CASSVMGTEPDTQYF
TRBV30	TRBJ2-6	.	.	TGTGCCTGGCACCGGGGTAGGACATCTTCTGGGGCCAACGTCCTGACTTTC	CAWHRGRTSSGANVLTF
TRBV23-1	TRBJ2-1	.	many	TGCGCCAGCAGTCAATCCCGGAGGGGGCAGGGGAGCAACAATGAGCAGTTCTTC	CASSQSRRGQGSNNEQFF
TRBV20-1	TRBJ1-1	.	few	TGCAGTGCTAGAACCCTTGACACAACGAACACTGAAGCTTTCTTT	CSARTLDTTNTEAFF
TRBV7-2	TRBJ2-2	TRBD2	few	TGTGCCAGCAGCCCTACTAGCGGGGGCGCAAACACCGGAACGGAGCTGTTTTTT	CASSPTSGGANTGTELFF
TRBV4-2	TRBJ2-7	.	many	TGTGCCAGCAGCCAAGCTGGGGTCGGCTACGAGCAGTACTTC	CASSQAGVGYEQYF
TRBV12-1	TRBJ1-1	.	.	TGTGCCAGCATATGTACTGAAGCTTTCTTT	CASICTEAFF
TRBV9	TRBJ1-6	.	.	TGTGCCAGCAGCGCTCGACAGCCTGGTCTTTCACCCCTCCACTTT	CASSARQPGLSPLHF
TRBV5-1	TRBJ2-3	.	once	TGCGCCAGCAGCGAAGGGGACCGCAGGTTGGCTCCGGATTTACGCACAGATACGCAGTATTTT	CASSEGDRRLAPDLRTDTQYF
TRBV28	TRBJ1-1	TRBD1	few	TGTGCCAGCAGTACTACGACAGGGGGCACTGAAGCTTTCTTT	CASSTTTGGTEAFF
TRBV4-1	TRBJ2-5	.	few	TGCGCCAGCAGCCAACACGGTCCGGGGGATTTACAAGAGACCCAGTACTTC	CASSQHGPGDLQETQYF
TRBV7-9	TRBJ2-7	.	.	TGTGCCAGCAGCATCGGCAGGGCTTACGAGCAGTACTTC	CASSIGRAYEQYF
TRBV5-1	TRBJ1-1	.	.	TGCGCCAACAGCTACGGCAACACTGAAGCTTTCTTT	CANSYGNTEAFF